A selection of T cell receptor beta chains follows, all from one sample in a study of human T cells and chemical hapten exposure. TCRdb re-derived calls from the RACE reads in MiXCR, one entry per CDR3 protein. The sample yields about 250,000 distinct CDR3 sequences, roughly 7.7% seen once. The specimen comprised whole blood, sampled in connection with sensitization to the hapten diphenylcyclopropenone (DPC). The receptors were gathered from a young man with alopecia areata. Some clones in this sample may be carry-over from other donors' samples. The CDR3 runs from the conserved cysteine through the conserved F or W. A D gene is named only where the DNA matches it firmly. Clone size appears in some rows only: once, few, many, or a class for an expanded clone.

j_call: TRBJ2-6
clone_size: -
v_call: TRBV11-2
d_call: TRBD1
cdr3_aa: CASSLGQGVFSGANVLTF
cdr3_nt: TGTGCCAGCAGCTTAGGACAGGGGGTTTTCTCTGGGGCCAACGTCCTGACTTTC

j_call: TRBJ2-1
clone_size: many
v_call: TRBV29-1
d_call: -
cdr3_aa: CSVEWGAGNEQFF
cdr3_nt: TGCAGCGTTGAATGGGGGGCCGGGAATGAGCAGTTCTTC

j_call: TRBJ1-6
clone_size: many
v_call: TRBV9
d_call: -
cdr3_aa: CASSVGGERISPLHF
cdr3_nt: TGTGCCAGCAGCGTGGGCGGCGAGAGGATTTCACCCCTCCACTTT

j_call: TRBJ1-3
clone_size: many
v_call: TRBV28
d_call: -
cdr3_aa: CASSHQPPRTLTGNTIYF
cdr3_nt: TGTGCCAGCAGCCACCAACCCCCCCGGACACTAACTGGAAACACCATATATTTT

j_call: TRBJ1-5
clone_size: -
v_call: TRBV7-9
d_call: -
cdr3_aa: CASSRSNQPQHF
cdr3_nt: TGTGCCAGCAGCCGAAGCAATCAGCCCCAGCATTTT

j_call: TRBJ2-5
clone_size: many
v_call: TRBV7-2
d_call: -
cdr3_aa: CASSLRFQETQYF
cdr3_nt: TGTGCCAGCAGCCTCCGGTTCCAAGAGACCCAGTACTTC

j_call: TRBJ2-7
clone_size: many
v_call: TRBV18
d_call: TRBD1
cdr3_aa: CASSMGQGGSYEQYF
cdr3_nt: TGTGCCAGCTCGATGGGACAGGGGGGCTCCTACGAGCAGTACTTC

j_call: TRBJ1-6
clone_size: few
v_call: TRBV6-6
d_call: -
cdr3_aa: CASSYAHNSPLHF
cdr3_nt: TGTGCCAGCAGTTACGCCCATAATTCACCCCTCCACTTT

j_call: TRBJ1-2
clone_size: -
v_call: TRBV7-2
d_call: -
cdr3_aa: CASSIRRTAYGYTF
cdr3_nt: TGTGCCAGCAGCATACGAAGGACAGCCTATGGCTACACCTTC

j_call: TRBJ1-6
clone_size: few
v_call: TRBV27
d_call: -
cdr3_aa: CASSLFDASPLHF
cdr3_nt: TGTGCCAGCAGTTTATTTGACGCTTCACCCCTCCACTTT

j_call: TRBJ2-5
clone_size: few
v_call: TRBV7-2
d_call: TRBD1
cdr3_aa: CASSRDPGQGPETQYF
cdr3_nt: TGTGCCAGCAGCCGGGATCCGGGACAGGGGCCAGAGACCCAGTACTTC

j_call: TRBJ2-2
clone_size: few
v_call: TRBV5-1
d_call: -
cdr3_aa: CASSGVLTANTGELFF
cdr3_nt: TGCGCCAGCAGCGGTGTATTAACCGCGAACACCGGGGAGCTGTTTTTT

j_call: TRBJ1-1
clone_size: few
v_call: TRBV6-5
d_call: -
cdr3_aa: CASSLSGTSAPLEAFF
cdr3_nt: TGTGCCAGCAGTCTGTCCGGGACAAGCGCGCCCCTTGAAGCTTTCTTT

j_call: TRBJ1-2
clone_size: -
v_call: TRBV7-2
d_call: -
cdr3_aa: CASSFRPSGGGSGYTF
cdr3_nt: TGTGCCAGCAGCTTTCGGCCGAGCGGTGGGGGCTCTGGCTACACCTTC

j_call: TRBJ1-1
clone_size: -
v_call: TRBV4-2
d_call: -
cdr3_aa: CASSQVGQANTEAFF
cdr3_nt: TGTGCCAGCAGCCAAGTGGGACAAGCGAACACTGAAGCTTTCTTT

j_call: TRBJ2-5
clone_size: -
v_call: TRBV7-9
d_call: -
cdr3_aa: CASSLGGAYQETQYF
cdr3_nt: TGTGCCAGCAGCTTAGGAGGGGCCTACCAAGAGACCCAGTACTTC

j_call: TRBJ2-4
clone_size: -
v_call: TRBV12-3/TRBV12-4
d_call: -
cdr3_aa: CASSLDTGIQYF
cdr3_nt: TGTGCCAGCAGTTTAGACACGGGCATTCAGTACTTC

j_call: TRBJ2-5
clone_size: few
v_call: TRBV6-2/TRBV6-3
d_call: -
cdr3_aa: CASSYSTPTQETQYF
cdr3_nt: TGTGCCAGCAGTTACTCGACTCCCACCCAAGAGACCCAGTACTTC

j_call: TRBJ1-2
clone_size: many
v_call: TRBV5-4
d_call: -
cdr3_aa: CASSLRGRGSYTF
cdr3_nt: TGTGCCAGCAGCTTAAGAGGCAGGGGCAGCTACACCTTC

j_call: TRBJ1-1
clone_size: few
v_call: TRBV11-2
d_call: -
cdr3_aa: CASSYDKQSPLINTEAFF
cdr3_nt: TGTGCCAGCAGCTACGATAAGCAGTCTCCCCTCATAAACACTGAAGCTTTCTTT

j_call: TRBJ2-2
clone_size: few
v_call: TRBV12-3/TRBV12-4
d_call: -
cdr3_aa: CASSLSRAGTGELFF
cdr3_nt: TGTGCCAGCAGTTTATCTCGGGCGGGAACCGGGGAGCTGTTTTTT

j_call: TRBJ1-5
clone_size: few
v_call: TRBV12-3/TRBV12-4
d_call: TRBD1
cdr3_aa: CASTGDRAQPQHF
cdr3_nt: TGTGCCAGCACCGGGGACAGGGCTCAGCCCCAGCATTTT

j_call: TRBJ1-1
clone_size: few
v_call: TRBV10-3
d_call: -
cdr3_aa: CAISESRTGSEAFF
cdr3_nt: TGTGCCATCAGTGAGTCTCGAACAGGGAGTGAAGCTTTCTTT

j_call: TRBJ1-1
clone_size: many
v_call: TRBV11-2
d_call: -
cdr3_aa: CASSLRGNTEAFF
cdr3_nt: TGTGCCAGCAGCTTAAGGGGGAACACTGAAGCTTTCTTT

j_call: TRBJ2-6
clone_size: few
v_call: TRBV4-1
d_call: -
cdr3_aa: CASSQGAKGGSGANVLTF
cdr3_nt: TGCGCCAGCAGCCAGGGGGCCAAGGGGGGCTCTGGGGCCAACGTCCTGACTTTC

j_call: TRBJ2-1
clone_size: -
v_call: TRBV11-2
d_call: -
cdr3_aa: CASSFGKYQGLSSEYNEQFF
cdr3_nt: TGTGCCAGCAGCTTTGGGAAGTATCAGGGCCTCTCTAGCGAATACAATGAGCAGTTCTTC

j_call: TRBJ2-3
clone_size: -
v_call: TRBV19
d_call: -
cdr3_aa: CASSISTSTDTQYF
cdr3_nt: TGTGCCAGTAGTATCTCGACATCCACAGATACGCAGTATTTT

j_call: TRBJ2-1
clone_size: -
v_call: TRBV6-6
d_call: TRBD1
cdr3_aa: CASSYATGVKFYYNEQFF
cdr3_nt: TGTGCCAGCAGCTACGCGACAGGGGTCAAATTTTACTACAATGAGCAGTTCTTC

j_call: TRBJ1-2
clone_size: -
v_call: TRBV28
d_call: TRBD1
cdr3_aa: CASSSPGTATMKGYTF
cdr3_nt: TGTGCCAGCAGTTCCCCCGGGACAGCTACTATGAAGGGCTACACCTTC

j_call: TRBJ1-1
clone_size: -
v_call: TRBV10-3
d_call: -
cdr3_aa: CAISEGLLQLADTEAFF
cdr3_nt: TGTGCCATCAGTGAGGGTTTACTACAGCTGGCCGACACTGAAGCTTTCTTT

j_call: TRBJ2-3
clone_size: few
v_call: TRBV29-1
d_call: -
cdr3_aa: CSVWVVTDTQYF
cdr3_nt: TGCAGCGTTTGGGTAGTAACAGATACGCAGTATTTT

j_call: TRBJ1-1
clone_size: many
v_call: TRBV7-2
d_call: TRBD1
cdr3_aa: CASSVTGGTEAFF
cdr3_nt: TGTGCCAGCAGCGTGACAGGGGGCACCGAAGCTTTCTTT

j_call: TRBJ2-6
clone_size: -
v_call: TRBV28
d_call: -
cdr3_aa: CASKQDPAPGANVLTF
cdr3_nt: TGTGCCAGTAAACAGGACCCAGCCCCTGGGGCCAACGTCCTGACTTTC

j_call: TRBJ2-1
clone_size: -
v_call: TRBV6-2/TRBV6-3
d_call: -
cdr3_aa: CASAEGYNEQFF
cdr3_nt: TGTGCCAGCGCCGAAGGGTACAATGAGCAGTTCTTC

j_call: TRBJ2-7
clone_size: -
v_call: TRBV20-1
d_call: TRBD2
cdr3_aa: CSVILAGGPYEQYF
cdr3_nt: TGCAGTGTTATCTTAGCGGGGGGCCCCTACGAGCAGTACTTC

j_call: TRBJ1-2
clone_size: many
v_call: TRBV6-2/TRBV6-3
d_call: -
cdr3_aa: CASKFPTESYGYTF
cdr3_nt: TGTGCCAGCAAATTCCCGACAGAGAGCTATGGCTACACCTTC

j_call: TRBJ1-2
clone_size: many
v_call: TRBV7-2
d_call: -
cdr3_aa: CASSLSSTNYGYTF
cdr3_nt: TGTGCCAGCAGCTTATCCTCCACTAACTATGGCTACACCTTC

j_call: TRBJ1-6
clone_size: many
v_call: TRBV27
d_call: -
cdr3_aa: CASSLMGGVDSPLHF
cdr3_nt: TGTGCCAGCAGTTTAATGGGGGGTGTCGATTCACCCCTCCACTTT

j_call: TRBJ1-1
clone_size: -
v_call: TRBV7-9
d_call: -
cdr3_aa: CASRWEGSPAAFF
cdr3_nt: TGTGCCAGCCGTTGGGAGGGGTCCCCGGCGGCTTTCTTT

j_call: TRBJ2-7
clone_size: many
v_call: TRBV5-1
d_call: -
cdr3_aa: CASSSAQDREQYF
cdr3_nt: TGCGCCAGCAGCTCCGCACAGGACCGCGAGCAGTACTTC

j_call: TRBJ2-7
clone_size: few
v_call: TRBV29-1
d_call: -
cdr3_aa: CSVGVLTSYEQYF
cdr3_nt: TGCAGCGTGGGTGTCCTAACCTCCTACGAGCAGTACTTC

j_call: TRBJ1-6
clone_size: few
v_call: TRBV27
d_call: -
cdr3_aa: CASNPGDWRSSPLHF
cdr3_nt: TGTGCCAGCAATCCCGGAGATTGGCGGAGTTCACCCCTCCACTTT

j_call: TRBJ1-1
clone_size: many
v_call: TRBV3-1
d_call: TRBD1
cdr3_aa: CASSFDRDTEAFF
cdr3_nt: TGTGCCAGCAGCTTTGACAGGGACACTGAAGCTTTCTTT

j_call: TRBJ2-5
clone_size: few
v_call: TRBV7-7
d_call: -
cdr3_aa: CASSRTKQETQYF
cdr3_nt: TGTGCCAGCAGCCGGACCAAACAAGAGACCCAGTACTTC

j_call: TRBJ1-4
clone_size: many
v_call: TRBV4-2
d_call: -
cdr3_aa: CASSQETLGGIGEKLFF
cdr3_nt: TGTGCCAGCAGCCAAGAGACTCTAGGTGGGATCGGTGAAAAACTGTTTTTT

j_call: TRBJ2-3
clone_size: -
v_call: TRBV5-1
d_call: -
cdr3_aa: CASSFQPRDSTDTQYF
cdr3_nt: TGCGCCAGCAGCTTCCAACCCCGGGACAGCACAGATACGCAGTATTTT

j_call: TRBJ2-2
clone_size: -
v_call: TRBV27
d_call: TRBD1
cdr3_aa: CASRRQGAGTGELFF
cdr3_nt: TGTGCCAGCAGGAGACAGGGGGCTGGAACCGGGGAGCTGTTTTTT